The 21 T cell receptor beta chains in this list originate from one sample, sequenced in a study of OX40 agonist ivuxolimab in advanced cancers. Generated by immunoSEQ multiplex PCR, the TCRdb table keeps only in-frame clones and is missing some. Of around 57,000 clones listed, 65% to 90% are singletons. The sample here was CD4+ or CD8+ T cells sorted from blood, taken in a trial of the OX40 agonist ivuxolimab. The receptors here all came from an adult with an advanced solid tumor such as melanoma, head and neck, liver or kidney cancer.

V usage is TRBV25-1 and J usage is TRBJ1-6, with 7 bases that match TRBD1. The CDR3 loop spans 15 amino acids. CDR1 and CDR2 (germline): MGHDK, SYGVNS. Losses at the gene ends were 2 bases for V and 9 bases for J; bases not matched to a gene: 7. The CDR3 here is CASSETGDGISPLHF. The CDR3, as DNA: TGTGCCAGCAGTGAAACAGGGGATGGCATTTCACCCCTCCACTTT.

The rearrangement uses TRBV5-1 and TRBJ2-5, with TRBD2 matching 13 bases. The CDR3 is made up of 16 amino acids. The trim removed 4 bases at V and 0 bases at J, leaving 3 bases unmatched. Germline values: CDR1 SGHRS, CDR2 YFSETQ. The chain's CDR3 is CASSTGLAGDQETQYF. DNA for the CDR3: TGCGCCAGCAGCACCGGACTAGCGGGGGACCAAGAGACCCAGTACTTC.

This clone has only one observation. The chain joins TRBV5-1 to TRBJ1-1, with a possible D match to TRBD1 (5 bases). The CDR3 runs to 15 residues. CDR1 is SGHRS and CDR2 is YFSETQ in the germline V gene. V lost 0 bases, J lost 6 bases, and 15 bases lay in between. The CDR3 here is CASSLAAREGAEAFF. CDR3 DNA: TGCGCCAGCAGCTTGGCCGCCAGGGAAGGGGCTGAAGCTTTCTTT.

This sequence joins TRBV28 and TRBJ2-3; D unclear. The CDR3 contains 13 residues. Germline CDR1 reads MDHEN; CDR2 reads SYDVKM. V lost 2 bases and J 2 bases, leaving 5 bases between the germline ends. CDR3 sequence (DNA): TGTGCCAGCAGTTTAAGTTACACAGATACGCAGTATTTT. Its protein product is CASSLSYTDTQYF.

The rearrangement joins TRBV10-3 to TRBJ2-5, with D possibly matching TRBD1 (6 bases). This CDR3 is built from 12 residues. Germline V gene data show CDR1 as ENHRY and CDR2 as SYGVKD. The V and J ends lost 9 bases and 4 bases respectively, with 12 bases between them. CDR3 DNA: TGTGCCATGGGGAAGGGGGTAGAGACCCAGTACTTC. It codes for CAMGKGVETQYF.

In nucleotides, the CDR3 is TGTGCCAGCTCACGGGACAGCGGGGAGCTGTTTTTT. The encoded protein is CASSRDSGELFF. The rearrangement uses TRBV18 and TRBJ2-2; TRBD1 agrees at 7 bases. The CDR3 is 12 amino acids. Trimming cost V 4 bases and J 7 bases; bases outside gene matches: 0. Germline CDR1 reads KGHSH; CDR2 reads LQKENI.

The V and J genes are TRBV11-2 and TRBJ2-5, with 10 bases identical to TRBD2. The V and J ends lost 3 bases and 7 bases, in that order; junction bases with no gene match: 8. The CDR3 is 15 residues long. The germline V gene encodes CDR1 SGHAT and CDR2 FQNNGV. CDR3 nucleotides: TGTGCCAGCAGCTTTGAGAGCGGGGGGGCAGGGACCCAGTACTTC. Its protein is CASSFESGGAGTQYF.

CDR3: CTSSQVELRESISTLSGANVLTF. The CDR3 coding sequence is TGCACCAGCAGCCAAGTCGAACTCAGGGAATCCATCTCTACCCTCTCTGGGGCCAACGTCCTGACTTTC. The chain combines TRBV1 with TRBJ2-6; the table assigns TRBD1, which was not confirmed against the DNA. TRBV1 is termed a pseudogene. CDR3 size: 23 residues.

This clone ranks as medium-sized. V is TRBV7-2 and J is TRBJ1-4; D is perhaps TRBD1 (5 bases). The CDR3 is 14 residues long. V was clipped by 5 bases and J by 8 bases, with 15 bases between them. From germline, CDR1 is SGHTA and CDR2 FQGNSA. The CDR3 DNA follows: TGTGCCAGCAGCGAGGGACGGCGGGTAGAAAAACTGTTTTTT. Translation gives CASSEGRRVEKLFF.

As DNA, the CDR3 is TGTGCCAGCAGCGTTCGGGCTGATCAAGAGACCCAGTACTTC. This encodes CASSVRADQETQYF. The gene calls are TRBV9 and TRBJ2-5; D not resolved. This CDR3 region has 14 residues. Trimming stripped 2 bases from V and 2 bases from J, with 10 bases between. The germline CDR1 and CDR2 sequences are SGDLS and YYNGEE.

V is TRBV13 and J is TRBJ1-3; 9 positions match TRBD1. Losses at the gene ends were 5 bases for V and 6 bases for J; bases not matched to a gene: 8. This CDR3 is built from 15 residues. Germline loops: CDR1 PRHDT, CDR2 FYEKMQ (reference sequence). The CDR3 loop reads CASSRDRAFENTIYF. The CDR3 DNA reads TGTGCCAGCAGCCGGGACAGGGCGTTCGAAAACACCATATATTTT. The variable domain in full, completed from reference TRBV13 and TRBJ1-3, reads AAGVIQSPRHLIKEKRETATLKCYPIPRHDTVYWYQQGPGQDPQFLISFYEKMQSDKGSIPDRFSAQQFSDYHSELNMSSLELGDSALYFCASSRDRAFENTIYFGEGSWLTVV.

J is TRBJ1-2 and V is TRBV2; D uncertain. The ends were cut back, 6 bases at V and 4 bases at J, with 12 bases in the middle. Germline CDR1 reads SNHLY; CDR2 reads FYNNEI. The CDR3 totals 13 residues. The CDR3 DNA is TGTGCCAGCAGGGACTCCGGAAGCTATGGCTACACCTTC. Translating gives CASRDSGSYGYTF.

V is TRBV28 and J is TRBJ2-7, with D possibly matching TRBD1 (7 bases). CDR3 length: 13 residues. Germline-derived CDR1 and CDR2 are MDHEN and SYDVKM. V was clipped by 5 bases and J by 3 bases, with 11 bases between them. The CDR3, as DNA: TGTGCCAGCAGTCCAGGGGGGATCTACGAGCAGTACTTC. It specifies CASSPGGIYEQYF.

The genes are TRBV11-2 and TRBJ1-5; D perhaps matches TRBD1 (5 bases). The CDR3 loop spans 15 amino acids. Trimming took off 0 bases at V and 4 bases at J, with 10 bases between the two ends. CDR1 and CDR2 (germline): SGHAT, FQNNGV. This CDR3 reads CASSLDGAPNQPQHF. CDR3 in DNA: TGTGCCAGCAGCTTAGACGGGGCCCCAAATCAGCCCCAGCATTTT. The full variable domain, its missing parts supplied by reference TRBV11-2 and TRBJ1-5, is EAGVAQSPRYKIIEKRQSVAFWCNPISGHATLYWYQQILGQGPKLLIQFQNNGVVDDSQLPKDRFSAERLKGVDSTLKIQPAKLEDSAVYLCASSLDGAPNQPQHFGDGTRLSIL.

This chain connects TRBV7-9 to TRBJ1-3; D is ambiguous. The CDR3 consists of 14 residues. Germline CDR1 reads SEHNR; CDR2 reads FQNEAQ (reference sequence). V gave up 1 base and J gave up 4 bases, with 8 bases separating them. The CDR3 loop is CASSLGGPGNTIYF. In DNA form, the CDR3 reads TGTGCCAGCAGCTTAGGAGGGCCAGGAAACACCATATATTTT.

This clone was found a few times. The chain carries TRBV5-1 and TRBJ2-2; D is possibly TRBD1 (6 bases). The germline V gene has CDR1 SGHRS and CDR2 YFSETQ. With 4 bases removed from V and 1 base from J, the gap between germline ends came to 11 bases. The CDR3 totals 15 residues. DNA for the CDR3: TGCGCCAGCAGCACCAAGACAGGGAACACCGGGGAGCTGTTTTTT. Translated: CASSTKTGNTGELFF. The whole variable domain, filled in from reference TRBV5-1 and TRBJ2-2, reads KAGVTQTPRYLIKTRGQQVTLSCSPISGHRSVSWYQQTPGQGLQFLFEYFSETQRNKGNFPGRFSGRQFSNSRSEMNVSTLELGDSALYLCASSTKTGNTGELFFGEGSRLTVL.

The chain recombines TRBV9 with TRBJ1-3; no definite D call. From germline, CDR1 is SGDLS and CDR2 YYNGEE. The CDR3 is 14 residues long. Between the trimmed V and J ends, which lost 0 bases and 1 base, there was a span of 5 bases. Written as DNA, the CDR3 is TGTGCCAGCAGCGTAGGCATGTCTGGAAACACCATATATTTT. The encoded protein is CASSVGMSGNTIYF. Using reference TRBV9 and TRBJ1-3 for the parts outside the CDR3, the full variable domain is DSGVTQTPKHLITATGQRVTLRCSPRSGDLSVYWYQQSLDQGLQFLIQYYNGEERAKGNILERFSAQQFPDLHSELNLSSLELGDSALYFCASSVGMSGNTIYFGEGSWLTVV.

Remarks on this clone: A read error may produce the germline difference seen at one junction end. The sample carries other DNA sequences with the same CDR3. The rearrangement joins TRBV18 to TRBJ1-5; no definite D call. The germline CDR1 and CDR2 sequences are KGHSH and LQKENI. This CDR3 has 13 amino acids. The CDR3 loop is CASSPDNYQPQHF. CDR3 bases: TGTGCCAGCTCCCCCGACAACTATCAGCCCCAACATTTT.

In regard to this clone: Within the sample, other DNA sequences also encode this same CDR3. This chain links TRBV18 with TRBJ1-3; D gene ambiguous. This CDR3 region has 15 residues. The germline V and J ends were trimmed by 1 base and 2 bases, with 9 bases remaining between them. Per germline, CDR1 KGHSH and CDR2 LQKENI. CDR3 in DNA: TGTGCCAGCTCACCACAGGGTGCTGCTGGAAACACCATATATTTT. Its translation: CASSPQGAAGNTIYF.

This chain links TRBV4-3 with TRBJ2-3; 7 bases are shared with TRBD1. CDR1 and CDR2 from the germline V gene are LGHNA and YSLEER. The V segment lost 1 base and the J segment 3 bases; nucleotides outside the gene matches: 4. CDR3 length: 15 amino acids. The CDR3 loop is CASSQGTGPTDTQYF. The CDR3 coding sequence is TGCGCCAGCAGCCAAGGGACAGGACCGACAGATACGCAGTATTTT.

This sequence joins TRBV2 and TRBJ1-2, with 7 bases fitting TRBD1. Germline values: CDR1 SNHLY, CDR2 FYNNEI. The CDR3 extends over 17 amino acids. Trimming took 2 bases from V and 5 from J; bases not matched to a gene: 14. The CDR3 sequence: CASSETLTGTVYYGYTF. The CDR3 DNA sequence: TGTGCCAGCAGTGAAACCCTCACCGGGACAGTATATTATGGCTACACCTTC.